These 21 T cell receptor beta chains were sequenced from one sample in a study of CD8+ T cells in alopecia areata. cDNA reverse transcribed from extracted RNA served as the sequencing template. TCRdb's table, derived via immunoSEQ multiplex PCR, lists solely in-frame clones and lacks some. The table has 100,000 to 130,000 clones, 84% seen once; the top ten hold around 25%. Treatment here: oral pan-JAK inhibitor, 5-10 mg twice daily. The specimen comprised CD8+ T cells sorted from blood, sampled at week 24, from a patient treated with tofacitinib. These receptors were obtained from a human donor with alopecia areata.

The gene calls are TRBV4-3 and TRBJ1-2; 9 positions agree with TRBD1. Trimming at V came to 0 bases and at J to 6 bases, leaving 5 bases not matched to a gene. Germline lookup yields CDR1 LGHNA and CDR2 YSLEER. This CDR3 has 15 amino acids. CDR3 nucleotides: TGCGCCAGCAGCCAAGAACCGGGACAGGGAGATGGCTACACCTTC. Protein sequence: CASSQEPGQGDGYTF.

The chain employs TRBV19 and TRBJ1-5; 7 bases map to TRBD1. This CDR3 region has 15 residues. J lost 1 base, V lost 5 bases, and 5 bases had no gene match. Germline-derived CDR1 and CDR2 are LNHDA and SQIVND (reference sequence). CDR3 nucleotides: TGTGCCAGTAGTTTTGGGACAGCAAGCAATCAGCCCCAGCATTTT. Translating gives CASSFGTASNQPQHF.

The V and J genes are TRBV9 and TRBJ1-4; D not resolved. In germline, CDR1 is SGDLS, CDR2 YYNGEE. V was clipped by 4 bases and J by 11 bases, with 24 bases between them. The CDR3 contains 16 residues. CDR3 residues: CASSSGEREVGPKLFF. CDR3 in DNA: TGTGCCAGCAGCTCCGGGGAGAGGGAGGTTGGTCCGAAACTGTTTTTT.

V gene TRBV7-2 combines with J gene TRBJ2-7; D ambiguous. Germline lookup yields CDR1 SGHTA and CDR2 FQGNSA. The CDR3 is made up of 15 amino acids. V was shortened by 5 bases and J by 0 bases, with 14 bases between the two germline ends. The CDR3 DNA is TGTGCCAGCAGCCCGATACAGTGGCCCTCCTACGAGCAGTACTTC. It yields the protein CASSPIQWPSYEQYF.

The CDR3 DNA reads TGTGCCAGCAGCTATCCCGGGGGGACATTGGCCAAAAACATTCAGTACTTC. Amino acid sequence: CASSYPGGTLAKNIQYF. The J gene is TRBJ2-4, the V gene TRBV7-9; possibly TRBD2 for D (7 bases). The germline CDR1 and CDR2 sequences are SEHNR and FQNEAQ (reference sequence). The CDR3 extends over 17 amino acids. Trimming took 4 bases from V and 1 from J, leaving 17 bases between them.

The V call is TRBV19, the J call TRBJ2-5; TRBD2 might be the D (7 bases). This CDR3 is 13 amino acids long. Germline V gene lookup returns CDR1 LNHDA and CDR2 SQIVND (reference sequence). Trimming left V 4 bases short and J 10 bases short, with 16 bases between. CDR3 region: CASSKGGVLSQYF. For the CDR3, the DNA is TGTGCCAGTAGTAAAGGGGGGGTTCTGAGCCAGTACTTC.

The rearrangement uses TRBV5-4 and TRBJ2-5; tentatively, D is TRBD1 or TRBD2 (6 bases each). CDR3 length equals 13 residues. Germline V CDR1 and CDR2: SGHNT, YYREEE (reference sequence). V was cut by 6 bases and J by 5 bases, with 14 bases left in between. CDR3 coding DNA: TGTGCCAGCACCGTGGGGGGCTCTGAGACCCAGTACTTC. This codes for CASTVGGSETQYF.

This rearrangement joins TRBV12-5 to TRBJ2-6; the D is unclear. This CDR3 has 13 amino acids. Germline loops: CDR1 LGHNT, CDR2 FRNRAP. Trimming took off 2 bases at V and 12 bases at J, with 11 bases between the two ends. CDR3 nucleotides: TGTGCTAGTGGTTTGTCCGACATAGGCGTCCTGACTTTC. Protein sequence: CASGLSDIGVLTF.

The CDR3 coding sequence is TGTGCCACCTCACATAGCTACGAGCAGTACTTC. This gives the protein CATSHSYEQYF. The rearrangement uses TRBV6-5 and TRBJ2-7; D call uncertain. The CDR3 is 11 residues long. Germline-derived CDR1 and CDR2 are MNHEY and SVGAGI. The V end lost 10 bases, the J end lost 3 bases, and 10 bases lay between the germline ends.

CDR3 in amino acids: CASRNVGRGETEAFF. The CDR3 nucleotides are TGCGCCAGCAGAAACGTCGGCAGGGGGGAAACTGAAGCTTTCTTT. This chain links TRBV4-1 with TRBJ1-1, with 7 bases matching TRBD1. This CDR3 contains 15 residues. Germline V gene data show CDR1 as MGHRA and CDR2 as YSYEKL. Unmatched junction bases numbered 12, after V lost 6 bases and J lost 5 bases.

The genes are TRBV7-6 and TRBJ2-1; 8 bases align to TRBD2. CDR3 size: 14 residues. J was trimmed by 15 bases and V by 1 base; bases with no gene match: 11. CDR1 SGHVS and CDR2 FNYEAQ come from the germline V gene. The DNA of the CDR3 is TGTGCCAGCAGCTTAGGGGGACTAGGGGACGTTCGGTTCTTC. This encodes CASSLGGLGDVRFF.

The chain links TRBV14 to TRBJ2-2; the D call may be TRBD1 or TRBD2 (5 bases each). Germline lookup yields CDR1 SGHDN and CDR2 FVKESK. CDR3 length: 13 residues. With 4 bases removed from V and 3 bases from J, the gap between germline ends came to 6 bases. The CDR3 loop is CASSPGHTGELFF. The CDR3 coding sequence is TGTGCCAGCAGCCCGGGACACACCGGGGAGCTGTTTTTT.

This rearrangement joins TRBV12-5 to TRBJ2-1; 11 positions match TRBD1. CDR1 and CDR2 from the germline V gene are LGHNT and FRNRAP. J was trimmed by 6 bases and V by 1 base; bases with no gene match: 5. This CDR3 is 16 amino acids long. In DNA, the CDR3 is TGTGCTAGTGGTTTGGACGGGACAGGGGGATTCAATGAGCAGTTCTTC. This translates into CASGLDGTGGFNEQFF.

The chain carries TRBV11-2 and TRBJ1-1; D not resolved. The CDR3 loop spans 12 amino acids. Germline CDR1 SGHAT, CDR2 FQNNGV. V dropped 3 bases and J dropped 1 base, with 3 bases sitting between them. The CDR3: CASSFGNTEAFF. DNA of the CDR3: TGTGCCAGCAGCTTTGGGAACACTGAAGCTTTCTTT. The entire variable domain, with the rest obtained from reference TRBV11-2 and TRBJ1-1, is as follows: EAGVAQSPRYKIIEKRQSVAFWCNPISGHATLYWYQQILGQGPKLLIQFQNNGVVDDSQLPKDRFSAERLKGVDSTLKIQPAKLEDSAVYLCASSFGNTEAFFGQGTRLTVV.

This clone has a single count. This chain uses TRBV13 with TRBJ2-3; TRBD1 aligns across 8 bases. J gave up 2 bases and V 4 bases, and 8 bases lay outside the gene matches. CDR1 is PRHDT and CDR2 is FYEKMQ in the germline V gene (reference sequence). CDR3 size: 16 residues. CDR3 amino acids: CASSSTPGQATDTQYF. The CDR3 region has the DNA TGTGCCAGCAGCTCGACACCGGGACAGGCCACAGATACGCAGTATTTT. The full variable domain, with the rest looked up from reference TRBV13 and TRBJ2-3, is AAGVIQSPRHLIKEKRETATLKCYPIPRHDTVYWYQQGPGQDPQFLISFYEKMQSDKGSIPDRFSAQQFSDYHSELNMSSLELGDSALYFCASSSTPGQATDTQYFGPGTRLTVL.

The V and J genes are TRBV7-8 and TRBJ2-2, with TRBD2 matching 12 bases. Looked up from germline, CDR1 is SGHVS and CDR2 is FQNEAQ. Trimming removed 3 bases from V and 5 bases from J; junction bases left unmatched: 7. CDR3 length: 17 amino acids. CDR3 residues: CASSLGTSGPWTGELFF. The CDR3 nucleotides read TGTGCCAGCAGCTTGGGGACTAGCGGGCCCTGGACCGGGGAGCTGTTTTTT.

J is TRBJ1-5 and V is TRBV4-2; 7 bases agree with TRBD1. Germline values: CDR1 LGHNA, CDR2 YNFKEQ. The V and J ends lost 1 base and 7 bases, in that order; junction bases with no gene match: 7. The CDR3 extends over 15 amino acids. CDR3 residues: CASSQGGGGLQPQHF. As DNA, the CDR3 is TGTGCCAGCAGCCAAGGTGGAGGGGGCCTCCAGCCCCAGCATTTT.

The rearrangement joins TRBV5-1 to TRBJ1-1; D is uncertain. Trimming took 0 bases from V and 10 from J, leaving 13 bases between them. The V gene's germline CDR1 is SGHRS and CDR2 YFSETQ. CDR3 length: 13 residues. Here the CDR3 DNA reads TGCGCCAGCAGCTTGGGAAGCTCGGACTCAGCTTTCTTT. Its protein is CASSLGSSDSAFF.

V gene TRBV4-1 combines with J gene TRBJ1-1; no definite D call. V was trimmed by 4 bases and J by 1 base, leaving 19 bases between them. This CDR3 spans 17 amino acids. Germline values: CDR1 MGHRA, CDR2 YSYEKL. The CDR3 DNA sequence: TGCGCCAGCAGCCCCCGGATGGACCTGGAAAAGAACACTGAAGCTTTCTTT. This sequence encodes CASSPRMDLEKNTEAFF.

J is TRBJ2-5 and V is TRBV10-3; 7 bases are a match to TRBD2. J gave up 4 bases and V 4 bases, and 12 bases lay outside the gene matches. In germline, CDR1 is ENHRY, CDR2 SYGVKD. This CDR3 has 16 amino acids. This chain's CDR3 is CAISVAVGEGRETQYF. Here the CDR3 DNA reads TGTGCCATCAGTGTGGCAGTCGGGGAGGGTCGAGAGACCCAGTACTTC.

J is TRBJ2-7 and V is TRBV6-5; D call uncertain. The V and J ends lost 2 bases and 7 bases respectively, with 6 bases between them. The CDR3 spans 11 residues. CDR1 and CDR2 (germline): MNHEY, SVGAGI. CDR3 sequence (DNA): TGTGCCAGCAGTTACGGCGGAGAGCAGTACTTC. It encodes CASSYGGEQYF.